This T cell receptor beta chain was sequenced in a study of immune cell composition in non-small cell lung cancer. The assay was immunoSEQ multiplex PCR, and TCRdb's table has in-frame clones only and misses some. Here the sample spans roughly 6,600 clones, roughly 74% being singletons. The CDR3 spans 15 residues. The V gene end was trimmed by 2 bases and the J gene end by 7 bases; junction bases not matched to a gene: 2. Germline lookup yields CDR1 KGHSH and CDR2 LQKENI. Sequenced sample: lung tumor tissue. This clonotype was sampled from a human donor with non-small cell lung cancer. The V gene is TRBV18, the J gene TRBJ2-6; 10 bases are shared with TRBD1. CDR3: CASSPRTGGANVLTF. The CDR3 DNA follows: TGTGCCAGCTCACCAAGGACAGGGGGTGCCAACGTCCTGACTTTC. The whole variable domain, filled in from reference TRBV18 and TRBJ2-6, reads NAGVMQNPRHLVRRRGQEARLRCSPMKGHSHVYWYRQLPEEGLKFMVYLQKENIIDESGMPKERFSAEFPKEGPSILRIQQVVRGDSAAYFCASSPRTGGANVLTFGAGSRLTVL.